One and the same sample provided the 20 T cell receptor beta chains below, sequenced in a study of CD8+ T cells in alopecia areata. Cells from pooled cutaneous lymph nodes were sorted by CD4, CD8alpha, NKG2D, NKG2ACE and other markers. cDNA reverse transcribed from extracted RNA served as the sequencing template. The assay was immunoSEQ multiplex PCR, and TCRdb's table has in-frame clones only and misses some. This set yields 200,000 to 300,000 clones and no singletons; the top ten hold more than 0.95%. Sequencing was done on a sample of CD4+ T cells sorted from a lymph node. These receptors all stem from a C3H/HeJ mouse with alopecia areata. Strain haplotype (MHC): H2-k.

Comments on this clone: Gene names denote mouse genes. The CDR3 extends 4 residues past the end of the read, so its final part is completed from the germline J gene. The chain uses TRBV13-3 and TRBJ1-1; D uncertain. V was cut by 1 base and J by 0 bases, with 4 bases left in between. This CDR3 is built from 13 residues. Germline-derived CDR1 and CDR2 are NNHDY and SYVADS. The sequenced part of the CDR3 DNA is TGTGCCAGCAGTGATATCTCAAACACA. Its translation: CASSDISNT. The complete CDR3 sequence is CASSDISNTEVFF.

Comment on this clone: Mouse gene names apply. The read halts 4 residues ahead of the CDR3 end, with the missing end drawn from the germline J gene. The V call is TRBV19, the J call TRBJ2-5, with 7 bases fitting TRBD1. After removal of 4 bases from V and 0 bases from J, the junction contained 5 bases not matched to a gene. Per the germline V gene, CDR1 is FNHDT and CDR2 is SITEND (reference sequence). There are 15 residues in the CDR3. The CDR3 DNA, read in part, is TGTGCCAGCAGTTCCGGGACAGTTAACCAAGAC. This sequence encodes CASSSGTVNQD. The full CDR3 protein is CASSSGTVNQDTQYF. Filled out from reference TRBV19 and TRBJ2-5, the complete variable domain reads GGIITQTPKFLIGQEGQKLTLKCQQNFNHDTMYWYRQDSGKGLRLIYYSITENDLQKGDLSEGYDASREKKSSFSLTVTSAQKNEMAVFLCASSSGTVNQDTQYFGPGTRLLVL.

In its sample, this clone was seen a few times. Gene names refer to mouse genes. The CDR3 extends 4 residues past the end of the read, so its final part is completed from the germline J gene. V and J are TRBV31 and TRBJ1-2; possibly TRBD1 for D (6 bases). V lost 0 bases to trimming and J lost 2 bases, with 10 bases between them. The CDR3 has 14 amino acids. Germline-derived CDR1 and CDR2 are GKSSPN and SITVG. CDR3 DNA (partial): TGTGCCTGGAGTCTGCTCAGGGGTAACTCC. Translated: CAWSLLRGNS. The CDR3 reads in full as CAWSLLRGNSDYTF. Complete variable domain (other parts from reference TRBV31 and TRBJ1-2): AQTIHQWPVAEIKAVGSPLSLGCTIKGKSSPNLYWYWQATGGTLQQLFYSITVGQVESVVQLNLSASRPKDDQFILSTEKLLLSHSGFYLCAWSLLRGNSDYTFGSGTRLLVI.

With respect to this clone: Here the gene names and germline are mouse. CDR3 bases read: TGTGCCAGCAGTGATGCTGGGGGGTTTAGTGCAGAA. It yields the protein CASSDAGGFSAE. Given in full, the CDR3 is CASSDAGGFSAETLYF. The rearrangement uses TRBV13-3 and TRBJ2-3, with 8 bases lining up with TRBD2. The read halts 4 residues ahead of the CDR3 end, with the missing end drawn from the germline J gene. V was clipped by 0 bases and J by 0 bases; unmatched bases: 3. The CDR3 totals 16 residues. CDR1 and CDR2 from the germline V gene are NNHDY and SYVADS.

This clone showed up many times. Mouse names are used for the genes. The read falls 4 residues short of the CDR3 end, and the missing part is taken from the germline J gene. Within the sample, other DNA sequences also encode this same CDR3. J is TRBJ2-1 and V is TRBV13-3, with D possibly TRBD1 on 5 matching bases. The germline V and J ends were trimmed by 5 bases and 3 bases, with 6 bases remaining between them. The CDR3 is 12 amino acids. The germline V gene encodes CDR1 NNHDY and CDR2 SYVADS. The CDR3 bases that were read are TGTGCCAGCAGGGACATCTATGCT. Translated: CASRDIYA. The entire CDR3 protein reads CASRDIYAEQFF.

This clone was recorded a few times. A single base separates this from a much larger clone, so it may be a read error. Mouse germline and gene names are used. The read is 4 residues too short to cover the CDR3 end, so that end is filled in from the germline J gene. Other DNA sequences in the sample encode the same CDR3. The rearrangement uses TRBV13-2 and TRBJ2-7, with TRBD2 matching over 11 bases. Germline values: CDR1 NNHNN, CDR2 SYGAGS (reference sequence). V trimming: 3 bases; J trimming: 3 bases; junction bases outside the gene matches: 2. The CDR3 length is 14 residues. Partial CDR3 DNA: TGTGCCAGCGGTGGCGACTGGGGGGGCTAT. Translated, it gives CASGGDWGGY. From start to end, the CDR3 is CASGGDWGGYEQYF.

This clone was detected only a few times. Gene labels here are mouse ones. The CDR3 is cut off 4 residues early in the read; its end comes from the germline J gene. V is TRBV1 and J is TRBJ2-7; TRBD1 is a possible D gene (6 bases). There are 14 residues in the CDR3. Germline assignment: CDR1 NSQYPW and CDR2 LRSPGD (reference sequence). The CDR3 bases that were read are TGCACCTGCAGTGCCTCTCCGACAGGTTAT. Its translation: CTCSASPTGY. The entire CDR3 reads CTCSASPTGYEQYF.

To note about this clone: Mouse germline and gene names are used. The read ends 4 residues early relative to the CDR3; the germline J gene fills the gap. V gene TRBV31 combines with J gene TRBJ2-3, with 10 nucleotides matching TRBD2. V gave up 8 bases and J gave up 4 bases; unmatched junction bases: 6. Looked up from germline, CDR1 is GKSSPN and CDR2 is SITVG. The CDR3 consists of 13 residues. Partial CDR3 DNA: TGTGCCCTGACTGGGGGGACGCCAGAA. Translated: CALTGGTPE. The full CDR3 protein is CALTGGTPETLYF.

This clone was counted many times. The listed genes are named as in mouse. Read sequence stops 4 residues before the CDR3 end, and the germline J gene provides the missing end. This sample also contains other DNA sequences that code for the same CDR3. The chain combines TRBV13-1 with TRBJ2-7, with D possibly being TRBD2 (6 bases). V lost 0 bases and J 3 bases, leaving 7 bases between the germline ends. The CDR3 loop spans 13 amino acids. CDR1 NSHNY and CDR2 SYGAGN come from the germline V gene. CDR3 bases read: TGTGCCAGCAGTGATGCTGGGGACTAT. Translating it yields CASSDAGDY. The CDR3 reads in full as CASSDAGDYEQYF.

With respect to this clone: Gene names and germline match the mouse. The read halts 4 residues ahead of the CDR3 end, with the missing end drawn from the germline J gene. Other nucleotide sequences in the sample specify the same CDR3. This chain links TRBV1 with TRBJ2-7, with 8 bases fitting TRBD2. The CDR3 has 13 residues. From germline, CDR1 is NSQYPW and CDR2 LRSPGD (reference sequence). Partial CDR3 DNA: TGCACCTGCAGTGCCAGCTGGGGGGAT. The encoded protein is CTCSASWGD. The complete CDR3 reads CTCSASWGDEQYF. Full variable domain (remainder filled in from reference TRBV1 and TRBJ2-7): VTLLEQNPRWRLVPRGQAVNLRCILKNSQYPWMSWYQQDLQKQLQWLFTLRSPGDKEVKSLPGADYLATRVTDTELRLQVANMSQGRTLYCTCSASWGDEQYFGPGTRLTVL.

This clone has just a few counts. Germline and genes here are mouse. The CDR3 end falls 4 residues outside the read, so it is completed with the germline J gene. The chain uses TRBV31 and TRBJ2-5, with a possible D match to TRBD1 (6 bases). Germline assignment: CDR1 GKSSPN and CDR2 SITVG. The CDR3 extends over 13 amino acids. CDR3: CAWSLEGEDTQYF. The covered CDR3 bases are TGTGCCTGGAGTCTAGAGGGGGAGGAC.

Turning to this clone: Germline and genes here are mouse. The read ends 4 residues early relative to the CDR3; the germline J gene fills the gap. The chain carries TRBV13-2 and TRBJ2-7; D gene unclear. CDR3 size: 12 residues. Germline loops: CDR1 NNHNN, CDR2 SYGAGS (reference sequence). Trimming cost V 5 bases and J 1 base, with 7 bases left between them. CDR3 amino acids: CASGRQSYEQYF. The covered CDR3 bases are TGTGCCAGCGGCAGACAATCCTAT.

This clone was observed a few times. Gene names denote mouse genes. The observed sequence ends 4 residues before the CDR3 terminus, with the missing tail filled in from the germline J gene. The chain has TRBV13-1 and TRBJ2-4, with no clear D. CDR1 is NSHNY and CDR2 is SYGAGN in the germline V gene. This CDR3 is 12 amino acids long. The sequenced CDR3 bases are TGTGCCAGCAGTGATGGCTGGAAC. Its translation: CASSDGWN. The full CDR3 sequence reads CASSDGWNTLYF.

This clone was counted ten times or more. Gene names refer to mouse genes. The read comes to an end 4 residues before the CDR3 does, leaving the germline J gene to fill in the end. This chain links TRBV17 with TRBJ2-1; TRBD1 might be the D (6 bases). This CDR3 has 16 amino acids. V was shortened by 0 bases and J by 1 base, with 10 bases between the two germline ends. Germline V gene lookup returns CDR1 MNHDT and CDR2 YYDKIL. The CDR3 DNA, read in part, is TGTGCTAGCAGTAGAGATCGTAGGGGGAACTATGCT. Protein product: CASSRDRRGNYA. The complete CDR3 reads CASSRDRRGNYAEQFF.

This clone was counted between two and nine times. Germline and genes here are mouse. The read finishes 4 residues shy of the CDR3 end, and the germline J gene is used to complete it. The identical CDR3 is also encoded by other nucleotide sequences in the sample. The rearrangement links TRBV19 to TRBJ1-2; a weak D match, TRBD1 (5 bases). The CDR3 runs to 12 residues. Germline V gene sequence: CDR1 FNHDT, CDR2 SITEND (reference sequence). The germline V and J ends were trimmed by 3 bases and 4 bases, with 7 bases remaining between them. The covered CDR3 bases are TGTGCCAGCAGTAAGCAGGGCTCC. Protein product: CASSKQGS. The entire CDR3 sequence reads CASSKQGSDYTF.

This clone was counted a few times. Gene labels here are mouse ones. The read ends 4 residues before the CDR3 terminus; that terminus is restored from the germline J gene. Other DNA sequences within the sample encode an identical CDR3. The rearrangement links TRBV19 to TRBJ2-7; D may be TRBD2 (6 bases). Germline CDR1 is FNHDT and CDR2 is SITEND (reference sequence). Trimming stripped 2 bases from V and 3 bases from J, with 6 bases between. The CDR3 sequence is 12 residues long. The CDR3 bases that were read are TGTGCCAGCAGTATTGGGGGCTAT. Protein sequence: CASSIGGY. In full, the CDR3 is CASSIGGYEQYF.

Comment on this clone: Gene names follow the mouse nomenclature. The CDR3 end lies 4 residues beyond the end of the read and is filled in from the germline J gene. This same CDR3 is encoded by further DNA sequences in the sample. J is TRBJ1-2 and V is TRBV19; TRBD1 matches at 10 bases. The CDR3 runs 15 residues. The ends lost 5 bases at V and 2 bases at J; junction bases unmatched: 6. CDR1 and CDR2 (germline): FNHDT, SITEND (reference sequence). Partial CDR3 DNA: TGTGCCAGCAGCCCCCGGACAGGGGGGAACTCC. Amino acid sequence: CASSPRTGGNS. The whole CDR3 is CASSPRTGGNSDYTF.

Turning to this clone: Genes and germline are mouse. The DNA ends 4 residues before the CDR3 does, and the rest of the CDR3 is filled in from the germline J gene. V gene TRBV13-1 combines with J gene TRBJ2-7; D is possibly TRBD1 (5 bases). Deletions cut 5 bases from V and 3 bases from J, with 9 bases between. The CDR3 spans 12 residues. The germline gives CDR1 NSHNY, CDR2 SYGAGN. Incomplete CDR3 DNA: TGTGCCAGCAGCAGACAGTTCTAT. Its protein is CASSRQFY. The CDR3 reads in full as CASSRQFYEQYF.

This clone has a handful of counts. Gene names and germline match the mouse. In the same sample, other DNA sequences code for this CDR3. CDR3 amino acids: CASSEDNSQNTLYF. The DNA read from the CDR3 is TGTGCCAGCAGTGAGGACAATAGTCAAAAC. The genes are TRBV13-1 and TRBJ2-4; D might be TRBD1 (5 bases). The read finishes 4 residues shy of the CDR3 end, and the germline J gene is used to complete it. V lost 2 bases, J lost 0 bases, and 7 bases lay in between. This CDR3 region has 14 residues. Germline CDR1 is NSHNY and CDR2 is SYGAGN.

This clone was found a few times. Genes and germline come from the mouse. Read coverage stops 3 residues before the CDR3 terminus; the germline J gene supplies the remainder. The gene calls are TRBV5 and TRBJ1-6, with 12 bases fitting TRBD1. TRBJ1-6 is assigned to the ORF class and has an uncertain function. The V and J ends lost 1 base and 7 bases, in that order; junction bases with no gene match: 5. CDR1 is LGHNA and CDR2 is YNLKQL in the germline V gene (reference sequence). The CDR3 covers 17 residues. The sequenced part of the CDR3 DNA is TGTGCCAGCAGCCAAGCCGGGACAGGGGGCAGAAATTCGCCC. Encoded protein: CASSQAGTGGRNSP. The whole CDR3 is CASSQAGTGGRNSPLYF.